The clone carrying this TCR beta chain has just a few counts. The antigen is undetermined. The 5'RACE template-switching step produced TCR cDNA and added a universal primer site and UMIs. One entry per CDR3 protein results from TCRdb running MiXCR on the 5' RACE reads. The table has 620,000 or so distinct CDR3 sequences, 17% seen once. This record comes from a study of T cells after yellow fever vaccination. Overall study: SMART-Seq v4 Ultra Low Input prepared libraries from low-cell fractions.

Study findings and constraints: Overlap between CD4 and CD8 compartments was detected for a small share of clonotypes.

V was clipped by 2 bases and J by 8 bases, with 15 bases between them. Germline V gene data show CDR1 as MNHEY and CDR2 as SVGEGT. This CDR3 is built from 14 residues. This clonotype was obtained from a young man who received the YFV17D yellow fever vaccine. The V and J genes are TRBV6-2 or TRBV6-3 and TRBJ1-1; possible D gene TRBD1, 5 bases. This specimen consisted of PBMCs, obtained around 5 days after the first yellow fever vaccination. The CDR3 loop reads CASSYEGSATEAFF. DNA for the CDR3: TGTGCCAGCAGTTACGAGGGGTCAGCAACGGAAGCTTTCTTT.